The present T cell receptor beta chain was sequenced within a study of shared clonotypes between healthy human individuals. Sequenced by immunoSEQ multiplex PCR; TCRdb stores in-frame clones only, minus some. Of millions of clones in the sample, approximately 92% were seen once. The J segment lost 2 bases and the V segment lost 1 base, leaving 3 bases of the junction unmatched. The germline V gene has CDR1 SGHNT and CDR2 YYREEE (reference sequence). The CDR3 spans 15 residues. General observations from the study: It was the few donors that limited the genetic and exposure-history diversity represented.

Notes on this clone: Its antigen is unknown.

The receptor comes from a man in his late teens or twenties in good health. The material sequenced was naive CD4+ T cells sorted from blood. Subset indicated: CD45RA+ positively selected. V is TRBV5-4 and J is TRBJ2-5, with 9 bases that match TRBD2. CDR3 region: CASSLTSGPQETQYF. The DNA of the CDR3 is TGTGCCAGCAGCTTGACTAGCGGGCCTCAAGAGACCCAGTACTTC.